The rows below give T cell receptor beta chains drawn from one sample of a study of blood T cell repertoires in COVID-19. Assay used: immunoSEQ multiplex PCR; TCRdb lists only in-frame clones, some missing. The sample carries tens of thousands of clones, roughly 85% recorded once. The sample was peripheral blood. The receptors derive from a human donor in a cohort sampled during active COVID-19. CDR3s include the opening cysteine and the closing phenylalanine or tryptophan. The D gene is left open where the match is weak. The size field is filled for only some rows; it gives once, few, many or a size class.

cdr3_length,d_call,j_call,clone_size,v_call,cdr3_nt,cdr3_aa
18,TRBD2,TRBJ2-1,-,TRBV19,TGTGCCAGTAGTATAGTCCGGGGACTAGCGGGACCCTACAATGAGCAGTTCTTC,CASSIVRGLAGPYNEQFF
14,TRBD1,TRBJ1-1,-,TRBV18,TGTGCCAGCTCGACCAATTCAGGGGGGACTGAAGCTTTCTTT,CASSTNSGGTEAFF
14,-,TRBJ2-5,-,TRBV6-2/TRBV6-3,TGTGCCAGCAGTTACTACCAGGGGCAAGAGACCCAGTACTTC,CASSYYQGQETQYF
20,TRBD2,TRBJ2-7,-,TRBV10-3,TGTGCCATCGCAGCCCACCCGGGAGGGTCCCCACTAAGATCCTACGGGGAGCAGTACTTC,CAIAAHPGGSPLRSYGEQYF
20,TRBD2,TRBJ2-3,-,TRBV11-3,TGTGCCAGCAGCTTAGGGCCGGGACTAGCGGGAGTAACCAACACAGATACGCAGTATTTT,CASSLGPGLAGVTNTDTQYF
15,TRBD2,TRBJ2-3,-,TRBV30,TGTGCCTGGAGCCGGCTAGCGGCTAGCACAGATACGCAGTATTTT,CAWSRLAASTDTQYF
16,TRBD2,TRBJ2-7,-,TRBV9,TGTGCCAGCAGCCCAAGGTCGACTAGCGGATCCTACGAGCAGTACTTC,CASSPRSTSGSYEQYF
18,TRBD2,TRBJ2-2,few,TRBV7-8,TGTGCCAGCAGCTTTGGACTAGCGGGCTTTGTAAGCACCGGGGAGCTGTTTTTT,CASSFGLAGFVSTGELFF
15,TRBD1,TRBJ1-1,once,TRBV25-1,TGTGCCAGCACCTACTCCGGGACAGGTAACACTGAAGCTTTCTTT,CASTYSGTGNTEAFF
13,-,TRBJ2-5,-,TRBV28,TGTGCCAGCAAGCGTCCAGCGTCAGAGACCCAGTACTTC,CASKRPASETQYF
15,TRBD1,TRBJ2-1,-,TRBV19,TGTGCCAGTAGTCTTAGACAGGGAAGTAACAATGAGCAGTTCTTC,CASSLRQGSNNEQFF
15,TRBD1,TRBJ1-4,-,TRBV6-5,TGTGCCAGCAGTTACACCGGGACAGGGAATGAAAAACTGTTTTTT,CASSYTGTGNEKLFF
15,-,TRBJ1-5,-,TRBV27,TGTGCCAGCCGTCCGGGGGTTTTGAGCAATCAGCCCCAGCATTTT,CASRPGVLSNQPQHF
18,-,TRBJ2-7,-,TRBV7-9,TGTGCCAGCAGCTCCTTACAGGGAGGGTTGCTAGCGGTCTACGAGCAGTACTTC,CASSSLQGGLLAVYEQYF
12,TRBD2,TRBJ2-7,-,TRBV28,TGTGCCAGTAGCGGGGCCTCCTACGAGCAGTACTTC,CASSGASYEQYF
16,TRBD2,TRBJ2-1,-,TRBV5-1,TGCGCCAGCAGCATTATAGCGGGAGGGCCGGACAATGAGCAGTTCTTC,CASSIIAGGPDNEQFF
18,TRBD2,TRBJ2-1,-,TRBV7-3,TGTGCCAGCAGCTTAAGGGGTAACTTAGCGGGAGGGAGCAATGAGCAGTTCTTC,CASSLRGNLAGGSNEQFF
13,TRBD1,TRBJ1-1,few,TRBV12-3/TRBV12-4,TGTGCCAGCAGCTTAGACAGGGGCACTGAAGCTTTCTTT,CASSLDRGTEAFF
15,-,TRBJ2-7,-,TRBV7-3,TGTGCCAGCAGCTTAGGTAGTAGCGGAGCCTACGAGCAGTACTTC,CASSLGSSGAYEQYF
15,-,TRBJ2-6,-,TRBV6-5,TGTGCCAGCAGTTTCGGGGGACTTGGGGCCAACGTCCTGACTTTC,CASSFGGLGANVLTF